This T cell receptor beta chain was observed in a study of blood T cell repertoires in COVID-19. Study information: T cells, B-cell-depleted T cells, or PBMCs provided the cDNA or gDNA that served as material.

The method was immunoSEQ multiplex PCR; TCRdb's version includes in-frame clones alone and lacks a portion of them. The table has about 190,000 clones, 84% seen once; the top ten hold approximately 5%. This CDR3 spans 15 amino acids. Unmatched junction bases numbered 10, after V lost 5 bases and J lost 7 bases. CDR1 is LGHDT, CDR2 YNNKEL, per germline (reference sequence). The material sequenced was peripheral blood. This receptor was obtained from a woman in her 70s with active or convalescent COVID-19. J is TRBJ1-4 and V is TRBV3-1 (or the pseudogene TRBV3-2), with 7 bases lining up with TRBD1. CDR3 residues: CASSLRQGEREKLFF. CDR3 nucleotides: TGTGCCAGCAGCTTACGACAGGGAGAACGTGAAAAACTGTTTTTT.